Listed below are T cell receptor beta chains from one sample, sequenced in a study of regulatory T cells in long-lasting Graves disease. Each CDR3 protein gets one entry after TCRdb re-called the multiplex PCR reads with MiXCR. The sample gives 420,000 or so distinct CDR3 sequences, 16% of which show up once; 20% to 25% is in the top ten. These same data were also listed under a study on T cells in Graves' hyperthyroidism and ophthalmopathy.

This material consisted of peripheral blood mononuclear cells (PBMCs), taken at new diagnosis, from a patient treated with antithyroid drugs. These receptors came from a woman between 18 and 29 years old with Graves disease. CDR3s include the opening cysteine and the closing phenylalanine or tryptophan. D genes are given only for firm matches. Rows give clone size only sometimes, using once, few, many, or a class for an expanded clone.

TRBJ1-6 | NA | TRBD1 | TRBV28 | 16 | TGTGCCAGCAAAACAGGGGAAAGCTCCTATAATTCACCCCTCCACTTT | CASKTGESSYNSPLHF
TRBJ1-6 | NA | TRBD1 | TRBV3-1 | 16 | TGTGCCAGCAGCCACAACAACAGGGGGGGGATTTCACCCCTCCACTTT | CASSHNNRGGISPLHF
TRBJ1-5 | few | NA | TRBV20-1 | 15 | TGCAATCGGAGGTTCGGTTCCAGTAGCAATCAGCCCCAGCATTTT | CNRRFGSSSNQPQHF
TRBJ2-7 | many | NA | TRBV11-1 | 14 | TGTGCCAGCAGCTTAGCTGGGATCCGTCGCGAGCAGTACTTC | CASSLAGIRREQYF
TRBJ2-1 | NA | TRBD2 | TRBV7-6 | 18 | TGTGCCAGCAGCTTAGTGCTAGCGGGAGCCTCTTCCTACAATGAGCAGTTCTTC | CASSLVLAGASSYNEQFF
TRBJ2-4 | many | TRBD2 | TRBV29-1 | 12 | TGCAGCGTTGATGGGCCCATCGGGGGGCAGTACTTC | CSVDGPIGGQYF
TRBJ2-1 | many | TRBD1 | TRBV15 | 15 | TGTGCCACCAGCAGAGTGGACAGGGACTACAATGAGCAGTTCTTC | CATSRVDRDYNEQFF
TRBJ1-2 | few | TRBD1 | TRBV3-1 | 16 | TGTGCCAGCAGCGGGGACAGGGGAGGTTCGAGCTATGGCTACACCTTC | CASSGDRGGSSYGYTF
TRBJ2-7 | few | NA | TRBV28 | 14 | TGTGCCAGCACCACCGCGACAGGGAGGTACGAGCAGTACTTC | CASTTATGRYEQYF
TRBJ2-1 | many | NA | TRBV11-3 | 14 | TGTGCCAGCAGCTTAGAGGTCCAGGTAGGAGAGCAGTTCTTC | CASSLEVQVGEQFF
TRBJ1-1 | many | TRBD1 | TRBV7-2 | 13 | TGTGCCAGCAGCCTAGGACAGGCCTTGGTGACTTTCTTT | CASSLGQALVTFF
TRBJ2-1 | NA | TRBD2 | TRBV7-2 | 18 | TGTGCCAGCAGCACGACTAGCGGGGGGGTTAGCTCCTACAATGAGCAGTTCTTC | CASSTTSGGVSSYNEQFF
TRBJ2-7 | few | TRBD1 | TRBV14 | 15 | TGTGCCAGCAGTCAGACCAGGGGGCGAGGATACGAGCAGTACTTC | CASSQTRGRGYEQYF
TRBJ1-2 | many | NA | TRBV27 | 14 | TGTGCCAGCAGTTTTCGGCAGGGGACCTATGGCTACACCTTC | CASSFRQGTYGYTF
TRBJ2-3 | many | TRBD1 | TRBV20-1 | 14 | TGCAGTGCTAGCCAACAGGGGCCCGGGGATACGCAGTATTTT | CSASQQGPGDTQYF
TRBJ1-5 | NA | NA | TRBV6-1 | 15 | TGTGCCAGCGCCGCGTCGGGGTTGAGCAATCAGCCCCAGCATTTT | CASAASGLSNQPQHF
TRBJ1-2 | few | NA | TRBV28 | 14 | TGTGCCAGCAGTTTGGTGGGGGCCGTTTATGGCTACACCTTC | CASSLVGAVYGYTF
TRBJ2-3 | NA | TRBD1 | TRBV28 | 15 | TGTGCCAGCAGTTTCCTCGGACAGGTCACAGATACGCAGTATTTT | CASSFLGQVTDTQYF
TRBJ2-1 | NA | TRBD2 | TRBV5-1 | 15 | TGCGCCTCCAAAGGGGTGCTAGCGGGTTACAATGAGCAGTTCTTC | CASKGVLAGYNEQFF
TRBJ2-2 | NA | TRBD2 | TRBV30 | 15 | TGTGCCTGGAGGACTTGGGGACTAGATATCGGGGAGCTGTTTTTT | CAWRTWGLDIGELFF
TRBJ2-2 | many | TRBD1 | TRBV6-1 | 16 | TGTGCCAGCAGTCCAATGGACAGGGGGTACACCGGGGAGCTGTTTTTT | CASSPMDRGYTGELFF
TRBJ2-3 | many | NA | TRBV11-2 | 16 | TGTGCCAGCAGCTTAGGCTTCAGGACTCGCACAGATACGCAGTATTTT | CASSLGFRTRTDTQYF
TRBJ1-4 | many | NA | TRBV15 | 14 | TGTGCCACCGGCGGGGGGCAGGAGAATGAAAAACTGTTTTTT | CATGGGQENEKLFF
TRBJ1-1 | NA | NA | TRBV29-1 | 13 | TGCAGCGTCGGTAGGGGAGGAGAAGCTGAAGCTTTCTTT | CSVGRGGEAEAFF
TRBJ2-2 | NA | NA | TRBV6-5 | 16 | TGTGCCAGCAGTTCCCCCCACTTGCGGAACACCGGGGAGCTGTTTTTT | CASSSPHLRNTGELFF
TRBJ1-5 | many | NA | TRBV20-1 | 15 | TGCAGTGCTAAGGGGCAAGGCTATAGCAATCAGCCCCAGCATTTT | CSAKGQGYSNQPQHF
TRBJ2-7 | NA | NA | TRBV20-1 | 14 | TGCAGTGCTAGAGTTTGGGGGAGCTCCTACGAGCGGTACTTC | CSARVWGSSYERYF
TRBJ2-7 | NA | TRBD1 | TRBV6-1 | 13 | TGTGCCTTCGTCGGGGACAGGACCTACGAGCAGTACTTC | CAFVGDRTYEQYF
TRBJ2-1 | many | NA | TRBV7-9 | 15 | TGTGCCAGCAGCTTACCGGTCGTTCCCAACAATGAGCAGTTCTTC | CASSLPVVPNNEQFF
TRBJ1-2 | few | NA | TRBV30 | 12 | TGTGCCTGGAATCAGGGCAGATTTGGCTACACCTTC | CAWNQGRFGYTF
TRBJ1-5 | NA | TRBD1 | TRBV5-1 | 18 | TGCGCCAGCAGCTCCCATAGGACAGGGGAGGGTGTAAGTCAGCCCCAGCATTTT | CASSSHRTGEGVSQPQHF
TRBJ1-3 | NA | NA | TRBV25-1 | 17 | TGTGCCAGCAGCCGACCTCTGGCGGGCCCCTCCGGAAACACCATATATTTT | CASSRPLAGPSGNTIYF
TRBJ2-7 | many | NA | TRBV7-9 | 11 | TGTGCCAGCAGCTTCAACTACGAGCAGTACTTC | CASSFNYEQYF